The clone carrying this TCR beta chain was recorded only once. Its matching antigen is unknown. TCRdb reprocessed the RT-PCR reads via MiXCR and lists one record per CDR3 protein. In the table there are roughly 500,000 distinct CDR3 sequences, more than 15% of which are singletons. The data derive from a study of response to subunit inactivated influenza vaccine. Study observations and caveats: The authors put forward the suggestion that each seasonal influenza vaccination may bring in only a limited number of new T cells.

This CDR3 is built from 14 residues. The germline V gene encodes CDR1 SGHRS and CDR2 YFSETQ. The ends lost 3 bases at V and 6 bases at J; junction bases unmatched: 5. The specimen comprised CD4+ T cells sorted from PBMCs, sampled around 25 months after vaccination. This TCR derives from a man aged 50 to 69 who received an inactivated influenza vaccine. The J gene is TRBJ2-1, the V gene TRBV5-1; TRBD2 aligns across 8 bases. In DNA form, the CDR3 reads TGCGCCAGCAGCTCGGCGGGGGGCCTCAATGAGCAGTTCTTC. Translated: CASSSAGGLNEQFF.